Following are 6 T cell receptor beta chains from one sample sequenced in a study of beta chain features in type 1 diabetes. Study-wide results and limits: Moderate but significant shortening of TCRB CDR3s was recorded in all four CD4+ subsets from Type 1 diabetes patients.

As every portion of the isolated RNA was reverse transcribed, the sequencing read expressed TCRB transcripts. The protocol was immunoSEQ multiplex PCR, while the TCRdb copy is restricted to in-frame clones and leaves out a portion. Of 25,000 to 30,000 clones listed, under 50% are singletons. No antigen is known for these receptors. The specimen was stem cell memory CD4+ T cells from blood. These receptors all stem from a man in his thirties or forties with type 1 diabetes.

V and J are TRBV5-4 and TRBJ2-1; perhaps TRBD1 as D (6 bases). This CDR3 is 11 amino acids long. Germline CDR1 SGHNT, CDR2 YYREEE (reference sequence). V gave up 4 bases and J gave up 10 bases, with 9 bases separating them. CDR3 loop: CASSMQGEQFF. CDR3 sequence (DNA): TGTGCCAGCAGCATGCAGGGGGAGCAGTTCTTC. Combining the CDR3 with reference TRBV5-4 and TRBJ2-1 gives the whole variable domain ETGVTQSPTHLIKTRGQQVTLRCSSQSGHNTVSWYQQALGQGPQFIFQYYREEENGRGNFPPRFSGLQFPNYSSELNVNALELDDSALYLCASSMQGEQFFGPGTRLTVL.

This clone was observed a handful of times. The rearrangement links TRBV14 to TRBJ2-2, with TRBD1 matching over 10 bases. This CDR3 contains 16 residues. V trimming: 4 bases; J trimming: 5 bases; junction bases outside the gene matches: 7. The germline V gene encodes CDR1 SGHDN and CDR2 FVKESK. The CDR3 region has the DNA TGTGCCAGCAGCCCCCGACAGGGGGCGGGAACCGGGGAGCTGTTTTTT. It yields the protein CASSPRQGAGTGELFF.

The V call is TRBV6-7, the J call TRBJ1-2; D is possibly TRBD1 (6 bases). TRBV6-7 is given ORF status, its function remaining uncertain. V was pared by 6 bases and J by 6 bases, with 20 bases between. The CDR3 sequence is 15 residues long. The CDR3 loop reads CASSKNAGARNGYTF. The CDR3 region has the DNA TGTGCCAGCAGCAAAAACGCGGGGGCAAGGAATGGCTACACCTTC.

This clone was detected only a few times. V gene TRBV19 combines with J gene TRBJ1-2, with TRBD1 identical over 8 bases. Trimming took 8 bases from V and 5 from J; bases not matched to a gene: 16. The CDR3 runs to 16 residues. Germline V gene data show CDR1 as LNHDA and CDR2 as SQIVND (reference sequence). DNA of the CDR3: TGTGCCAGTCGCCGGGACAGGTCCCTTGTTTGGTATGGCTACACCTTC. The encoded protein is CASRRDRSLVWYGYTF.

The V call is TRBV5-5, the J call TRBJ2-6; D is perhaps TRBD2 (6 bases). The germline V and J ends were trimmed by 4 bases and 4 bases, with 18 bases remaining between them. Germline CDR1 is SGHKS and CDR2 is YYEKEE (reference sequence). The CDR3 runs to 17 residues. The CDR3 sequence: CASSPGLPSLGANVLTF. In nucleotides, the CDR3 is TGTGCCAGCAGCCCGGGACTGCCCTCTCTCGGGGCCAACGTCCTGACTTTC.

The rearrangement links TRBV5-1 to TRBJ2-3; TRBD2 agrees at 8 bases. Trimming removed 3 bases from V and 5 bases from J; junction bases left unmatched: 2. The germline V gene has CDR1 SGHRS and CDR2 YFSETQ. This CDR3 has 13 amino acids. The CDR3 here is CASSSAGGDTQYF. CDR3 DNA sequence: TGCGCCAGCAGCTCCGCGGGGGGAGATACGCAGTATTTT.